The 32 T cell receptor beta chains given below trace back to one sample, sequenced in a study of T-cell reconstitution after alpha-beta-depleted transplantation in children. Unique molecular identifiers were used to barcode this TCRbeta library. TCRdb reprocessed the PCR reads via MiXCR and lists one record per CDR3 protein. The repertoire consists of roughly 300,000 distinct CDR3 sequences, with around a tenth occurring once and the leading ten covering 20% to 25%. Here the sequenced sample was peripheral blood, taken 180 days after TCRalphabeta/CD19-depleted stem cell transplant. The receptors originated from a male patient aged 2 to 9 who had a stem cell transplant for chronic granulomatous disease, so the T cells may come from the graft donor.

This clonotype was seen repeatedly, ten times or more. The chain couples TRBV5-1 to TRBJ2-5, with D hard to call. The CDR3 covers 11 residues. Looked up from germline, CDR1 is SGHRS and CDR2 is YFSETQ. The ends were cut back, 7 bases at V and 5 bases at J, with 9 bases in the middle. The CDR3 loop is CASGFRETQYF. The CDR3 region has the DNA TGCGCCAGCGGATTCCGGGAGACCCAGTACTTC. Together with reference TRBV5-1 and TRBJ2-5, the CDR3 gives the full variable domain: KAGVTQTPRYLIKTRGQQVTLSCSPISGHRSVSWYQQTPGQGLQFLFEYFSETQRNKGNFPGRFSGRQFSNSRSEMNVSTLELGDSALYLCASGFRETQYFGPGTRLLVL.

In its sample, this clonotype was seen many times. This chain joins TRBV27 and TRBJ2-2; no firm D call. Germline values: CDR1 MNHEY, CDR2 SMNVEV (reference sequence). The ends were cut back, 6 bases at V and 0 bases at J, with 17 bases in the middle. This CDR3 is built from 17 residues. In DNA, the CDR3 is TGTGCCAGCAGCCCGGCCAAGACGGTTCCGAACACCGGGGAGCTGTTTTTT. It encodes CASSPAKTVPNTGELFF.

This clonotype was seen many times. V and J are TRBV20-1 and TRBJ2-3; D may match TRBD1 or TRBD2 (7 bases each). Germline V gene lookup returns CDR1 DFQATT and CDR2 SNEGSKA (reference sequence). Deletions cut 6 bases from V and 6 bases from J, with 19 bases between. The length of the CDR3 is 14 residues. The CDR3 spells CSAPQGRGRDTQYF. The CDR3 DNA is TGCAGTGCCCCCCAGGGGAGGGGGCGCGATACGCAGTATTTT.

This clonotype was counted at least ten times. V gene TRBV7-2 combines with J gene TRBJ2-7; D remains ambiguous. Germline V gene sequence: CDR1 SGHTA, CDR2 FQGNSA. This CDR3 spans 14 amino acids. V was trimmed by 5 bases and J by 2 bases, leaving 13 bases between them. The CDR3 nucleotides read TGTGCCAGCAGCCAACCGGACGCCCCCTACGAGCAGTACTTC. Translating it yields CASSQPDAPYEQYF.

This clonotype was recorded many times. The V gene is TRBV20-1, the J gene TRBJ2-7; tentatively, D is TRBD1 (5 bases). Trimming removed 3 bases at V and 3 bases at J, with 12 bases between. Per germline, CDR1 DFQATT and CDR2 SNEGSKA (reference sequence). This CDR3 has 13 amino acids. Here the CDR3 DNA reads TGCAGTGCTAGTGTCGGACACCACTACGAGCAGTACTTC. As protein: CSASVGHHYEQYF.

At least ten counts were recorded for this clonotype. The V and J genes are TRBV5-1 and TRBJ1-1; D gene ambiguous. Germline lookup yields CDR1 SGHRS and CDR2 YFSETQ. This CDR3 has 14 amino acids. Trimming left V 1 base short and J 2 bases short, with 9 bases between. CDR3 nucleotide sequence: TGCGCCAGCAGCTTGATTTACCAAAACACTGAAGCTTTCTTT. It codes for CASSLIYQNTEAFF. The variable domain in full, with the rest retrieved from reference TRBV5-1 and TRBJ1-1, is KAGVTQTPRYLIKTRGQQVTLSCSPISGHRSVSWYQQTPGQGLQFLFEYFSETQRNKGNFPGRFSGRQFSNSRSEMNVSTLELGDSALYLCASSLIYQNTEAFFGQGTRLTVV.

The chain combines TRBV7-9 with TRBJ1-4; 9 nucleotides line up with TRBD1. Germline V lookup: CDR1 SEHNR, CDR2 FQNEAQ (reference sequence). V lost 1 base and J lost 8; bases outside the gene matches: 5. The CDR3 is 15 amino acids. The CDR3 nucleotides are TGTGCCAGCAGCTTAGGGGACAGGGTTGACGAAAAACTGTTTTTT. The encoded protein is CASSLGDRVDEKLFF.

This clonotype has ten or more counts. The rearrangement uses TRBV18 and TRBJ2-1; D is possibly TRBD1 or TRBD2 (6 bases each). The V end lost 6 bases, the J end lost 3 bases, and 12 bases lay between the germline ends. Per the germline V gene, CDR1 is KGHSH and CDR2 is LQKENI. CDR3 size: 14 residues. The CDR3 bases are TGTGCCAGCTCGGGGGGCGCACTCTACAATGAGCAGTTCTTC. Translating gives CASSGGALYNEQFF.

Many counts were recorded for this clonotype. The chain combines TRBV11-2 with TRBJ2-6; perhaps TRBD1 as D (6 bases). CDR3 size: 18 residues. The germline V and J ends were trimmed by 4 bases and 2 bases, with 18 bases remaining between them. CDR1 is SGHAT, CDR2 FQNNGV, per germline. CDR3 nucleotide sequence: TGTGCCAGCAGCTCCCTCGGGACAATTAGTACTGGGGCCAACGTCCTGACTTTC. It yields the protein CASSSLGTISTGANVLTF.

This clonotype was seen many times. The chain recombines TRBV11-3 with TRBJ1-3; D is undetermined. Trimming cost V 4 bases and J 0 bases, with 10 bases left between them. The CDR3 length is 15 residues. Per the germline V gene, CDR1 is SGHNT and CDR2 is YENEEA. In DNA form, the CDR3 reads TGTGCCAGCAGCTCCGGACGGTTCTCTGGAAACACCATATATTTT. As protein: CASSSGRFSGNTIYF.

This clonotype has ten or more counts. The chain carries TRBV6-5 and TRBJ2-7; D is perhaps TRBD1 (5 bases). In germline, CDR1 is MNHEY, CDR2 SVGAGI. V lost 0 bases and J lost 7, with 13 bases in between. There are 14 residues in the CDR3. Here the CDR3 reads CASSYSGGKGEQYF. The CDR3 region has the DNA TGTGCCAGCAGTTACTCGGGTGGCAAGGGGGAGCAGTACTTC.

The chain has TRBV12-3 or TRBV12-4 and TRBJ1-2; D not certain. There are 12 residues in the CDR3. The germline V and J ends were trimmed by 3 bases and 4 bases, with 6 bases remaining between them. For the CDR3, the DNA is TGTGCCAGCAGTTTGGAGCCCTATGGCTACACCTTC. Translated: CASSLEPYGYTF.

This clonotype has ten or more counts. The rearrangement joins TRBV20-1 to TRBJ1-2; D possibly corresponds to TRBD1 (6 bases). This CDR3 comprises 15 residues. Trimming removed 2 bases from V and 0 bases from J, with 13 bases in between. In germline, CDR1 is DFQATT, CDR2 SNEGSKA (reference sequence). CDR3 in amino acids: CSARQQGKANYGYTF. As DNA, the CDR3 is TGCAGTGCTAGACAACAGGGCAAAGCTAACTATGGCTACACCTTC.

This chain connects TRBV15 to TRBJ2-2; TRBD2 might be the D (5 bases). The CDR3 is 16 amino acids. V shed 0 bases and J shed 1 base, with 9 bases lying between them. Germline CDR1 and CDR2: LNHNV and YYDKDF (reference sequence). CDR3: CATSREGERNTGELFF. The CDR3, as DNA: TGTGCCACCAGCAGAGAGGGAGAGCGGAACACCGGGGAGCTGTTTTTT.

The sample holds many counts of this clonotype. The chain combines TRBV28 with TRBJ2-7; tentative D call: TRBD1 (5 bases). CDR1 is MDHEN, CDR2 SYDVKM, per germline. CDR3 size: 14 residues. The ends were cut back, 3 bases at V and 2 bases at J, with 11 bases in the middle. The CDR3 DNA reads TGTGCCAGCAGTTTTTCGCAGGGAACCTACGAGCAGTACTTC. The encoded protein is CASSFSQGTYEQYF.

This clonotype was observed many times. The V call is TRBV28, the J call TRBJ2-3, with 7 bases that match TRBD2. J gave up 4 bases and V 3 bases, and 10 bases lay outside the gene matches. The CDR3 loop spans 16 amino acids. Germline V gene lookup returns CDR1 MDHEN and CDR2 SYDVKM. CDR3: CASSFLRAGVPDTQYF. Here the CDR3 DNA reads TGTGCCAGCAGTTTTCTTCGGGCGGGAGTACCAGATACGCAGTATTTT.

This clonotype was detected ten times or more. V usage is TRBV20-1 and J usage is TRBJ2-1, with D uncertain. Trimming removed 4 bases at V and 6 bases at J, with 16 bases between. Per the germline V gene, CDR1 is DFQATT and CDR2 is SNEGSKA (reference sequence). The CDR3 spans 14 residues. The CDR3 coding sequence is TGCAGTGCTATCGGCTCACCTTTAGGCAATGAGCAGTTCTTC. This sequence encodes CSAIGSPLGNEQFF.

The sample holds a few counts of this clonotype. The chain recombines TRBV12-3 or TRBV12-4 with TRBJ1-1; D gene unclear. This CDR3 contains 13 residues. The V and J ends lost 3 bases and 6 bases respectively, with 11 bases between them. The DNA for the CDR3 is TGTGCCAGCAGTTTGGGCTCCGGGGCTGAAGCTTTCTTT. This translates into CASSLGSGAEAFF.

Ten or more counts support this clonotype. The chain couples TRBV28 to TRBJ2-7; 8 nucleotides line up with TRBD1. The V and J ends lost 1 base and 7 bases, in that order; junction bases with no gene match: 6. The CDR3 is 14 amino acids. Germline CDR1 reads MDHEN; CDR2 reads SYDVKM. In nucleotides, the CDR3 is TGTGCCAGCAGTTTATCAGGGGGCCGGCGGGAGCAGTACTTC. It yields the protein CASSLSGGRREQYF.

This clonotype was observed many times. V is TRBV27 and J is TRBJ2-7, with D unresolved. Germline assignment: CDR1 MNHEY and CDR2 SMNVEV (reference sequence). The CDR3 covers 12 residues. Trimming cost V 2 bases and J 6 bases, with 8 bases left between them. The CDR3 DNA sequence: TGTGCCAGCAGTTTAATAACGGGCGAGCAGTACTTC. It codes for CASSLITGEQYF.

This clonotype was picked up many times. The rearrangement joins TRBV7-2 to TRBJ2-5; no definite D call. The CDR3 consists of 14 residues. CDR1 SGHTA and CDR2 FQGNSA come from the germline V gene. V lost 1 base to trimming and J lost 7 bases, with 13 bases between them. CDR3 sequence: CASSLVVSPGTQYF. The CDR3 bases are TGTGCCAGCAGCTTAGTCGTCTCTCCGGGGACCCAGTACTTC.

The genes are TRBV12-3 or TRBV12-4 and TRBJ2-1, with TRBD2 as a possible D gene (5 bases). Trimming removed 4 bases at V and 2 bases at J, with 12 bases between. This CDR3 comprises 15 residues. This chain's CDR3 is CASSYQRGTYNEQFF. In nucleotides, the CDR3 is TGTGCCAGCAGTTACCAAAGAGGGACCTACAATGAGCAGTTCTTC.

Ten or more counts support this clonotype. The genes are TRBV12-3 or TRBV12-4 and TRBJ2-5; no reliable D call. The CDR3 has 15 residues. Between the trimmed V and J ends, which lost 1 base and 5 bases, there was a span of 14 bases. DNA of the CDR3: TGTGCCAGCAGTTTAGAGCGACCGACGAGGGAGACCCAGTACTTC. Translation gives CASSLERPTRETQYF.

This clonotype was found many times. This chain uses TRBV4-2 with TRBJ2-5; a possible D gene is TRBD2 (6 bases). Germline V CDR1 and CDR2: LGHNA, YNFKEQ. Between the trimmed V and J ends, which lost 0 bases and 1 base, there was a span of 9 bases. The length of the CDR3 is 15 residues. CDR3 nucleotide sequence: TGTGCCAGCAGCCAAGAGGGCGGGGTCCAAGAGACCCAGTACTTC. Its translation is CASSQEGGVQETQYF.

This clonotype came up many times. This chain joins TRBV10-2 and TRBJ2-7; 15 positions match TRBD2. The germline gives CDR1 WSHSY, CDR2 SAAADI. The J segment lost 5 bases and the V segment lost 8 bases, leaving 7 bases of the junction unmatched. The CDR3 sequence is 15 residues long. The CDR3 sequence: CASGRTSGGGNEQYF. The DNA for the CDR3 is TGCGCCAGCGGACGGACTAGCGGGGGGGGCAACGAGCAGTACTTC.

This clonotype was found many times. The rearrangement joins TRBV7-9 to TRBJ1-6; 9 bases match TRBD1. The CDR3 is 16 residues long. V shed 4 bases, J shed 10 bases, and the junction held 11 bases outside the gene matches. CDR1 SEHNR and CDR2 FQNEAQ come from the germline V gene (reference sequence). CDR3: CASSSDRGVARSPLHF. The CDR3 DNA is TGTGCCAGCAGCTCGGACAGGGGTGTTGCGCGGTCACCCCTCCACTTT.

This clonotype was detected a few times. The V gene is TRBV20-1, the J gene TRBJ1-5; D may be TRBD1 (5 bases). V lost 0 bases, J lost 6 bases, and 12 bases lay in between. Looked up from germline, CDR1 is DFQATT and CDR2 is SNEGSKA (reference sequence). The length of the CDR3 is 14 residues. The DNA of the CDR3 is TGCAGTGCTAGAGATGGGCAGGGCGGTCAGCCCCAGCATTTT. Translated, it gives CSARDGQGGQPQHF.

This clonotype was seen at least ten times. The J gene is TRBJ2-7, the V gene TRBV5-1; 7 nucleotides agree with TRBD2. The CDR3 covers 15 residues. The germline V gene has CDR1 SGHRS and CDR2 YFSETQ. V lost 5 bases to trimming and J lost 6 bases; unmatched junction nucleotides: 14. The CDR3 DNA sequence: TGCGCCAGCAGATATGGGACTCCCGGGGGGATCGAGCAGTACTTC. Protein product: CASRYGTPGGIEQYF.

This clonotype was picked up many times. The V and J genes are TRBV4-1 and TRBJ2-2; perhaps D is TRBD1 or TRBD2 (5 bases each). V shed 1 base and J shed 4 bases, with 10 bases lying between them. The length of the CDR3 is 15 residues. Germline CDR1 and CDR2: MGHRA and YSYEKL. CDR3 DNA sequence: TGCGCCAGCAGCCAAGGGGGCCGGGGCACCGGGGAGCTGTTTTTT. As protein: CASSQGGRGTGELFF.

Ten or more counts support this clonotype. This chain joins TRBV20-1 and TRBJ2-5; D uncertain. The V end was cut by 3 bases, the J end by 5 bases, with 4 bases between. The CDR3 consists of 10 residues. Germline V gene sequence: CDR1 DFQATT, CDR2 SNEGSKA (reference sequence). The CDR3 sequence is CSARTETQYF. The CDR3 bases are TGCAGTGCTAGGACGGAGACCCAGTACTTC.

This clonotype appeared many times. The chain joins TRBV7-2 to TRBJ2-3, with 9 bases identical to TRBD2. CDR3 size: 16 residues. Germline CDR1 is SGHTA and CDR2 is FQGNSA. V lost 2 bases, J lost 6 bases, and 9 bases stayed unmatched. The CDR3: CASSLLVASGVDTQYF. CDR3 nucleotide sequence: TGTGCCAGCAGCTTACTCGTGGCTAGCGGGGTGGATACGCAGTATTTT.

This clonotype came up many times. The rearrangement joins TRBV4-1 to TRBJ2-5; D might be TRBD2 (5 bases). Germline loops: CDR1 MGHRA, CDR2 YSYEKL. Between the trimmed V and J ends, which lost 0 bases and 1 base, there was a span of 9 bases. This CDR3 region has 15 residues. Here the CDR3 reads CASSQDTGSQETQYF. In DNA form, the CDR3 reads TGCGCCAGCAGCCAAGACACGGGGTCCCAAGAGACCCAGTACTTC.